The 4 T cell receptor beta chains listed next were all sequenced from one sample in a study of blood T cell repertoires in COVID-19. Libraries were prepared by immunoSEQ multiplex PCR; TCRdb keeps only in-frame clonotypes and omits some of them. The sample shows 200,000 to 300,000 clones, around 86% of them seen only once. Sequencing was carried out using peripheral blood. These receptors all come from a middle-aged woman who had recovered from COVID-19.

The chain recombines TRBV7-6 with TRBJ2-5; the match to TRBD2 covers 7 bases. Germline loops: CDR1 SGHVS, CDR2 FNYEAQ. V lost 5 bases and J lost 0; bases outside the gene matches: 15. The CDR3 runs to 18 residues. The CDR3 protein is CASSPGLGGGTYQETQYF. The CDR3, as DNA: TGTGCCAGCAGCCCCGGGTTAGGCGGGGGAACGTACCAAGAGACCCAGTACTTC.

This rearrangement joins TRBV5-1 to TRBJ1-1; possibly TRBD1 for D (5 bases). Trimming pared 0 bases from V and 3 bases from J, leaving 12 bases between. The CDR3 is 15 amino acids. CDR1 and CDR2 from the germline V gene are SGHRS and YFSETQ. CDR3: CASSLGTAGDTEAFF. CDR3 bases: TGCGCCAGCAGCTTGGGCACGGCGGGGGACACTGAAGCTTTCTTT.

V usage is TRBV19 and J usage is TRBJ2-1; D gene ambiguous. Germline assignment: CDR1 LNHDA and CDR2 SQIVND (reference sequence). This CDR3 is built from 13 residues. V lost 7 bases to trimming and J lost 4 bases, with 11 bases between them. For the CDR3, the DNA is TGTGCCAGTACCGACTGGATTTACAATGAGCAGTTCTTC. Translating it yields CASTDWIYNEQFF.

The chain employs TRBV9 and TRBJ1-4, with 8 positions matching TRBD1. V dropped 6 bases and J dropped 3; count of bases not matched to a gene: 4. This CDR3 comprises 14 residues. Germline V gene sequence: CDR1 SGDLS, CDR2 YYNGEE. DNA for the CDR3: TGTGCCAGCAACTCACAGGGGGCTAATGAAAAACTGTTTTTT. This translates into CASNSQGANEKLFF.